A selection of T cell receptor beta chains follows, all from one sample in a study of OX40 agonist ivuxolimab in advanced cancers. TCRdb's table, derived via immunoSEQ multiplex PCR, lists solely in-frame clones and lacks some. The data hold over 65,000 clones, with 70% to 90% observed a single time. This specimen was CD4+ or CD8+ T cells sorted from blood, taken in a trial of the OX40 agonist ivuxolimab. The receptors derive from an adult with an advanced solid tumor such as melanoma, head and neck, liver or kidney cancer. CDR3s include the opening cysteine and the closing phenylalanine or tryptophan. D genes are given only for firm matches.

v_call: TRBV18
d_call: NA
cdr3_aa: CASSPQDSGTQYF

v_call: TRBV11-2
d_call: NA
cdr3_aa: CASSPGAGPGYTF

v_call: TRBV12-5
d_call: TRBD1
cdr3_aa: CASGLKQGFANTEAFF

v_call: TRBV6-4
d_call: TRBD1
cdr3_aa: CASSDSRTGGNTEAFF

v_call: TRBV4-1
d_call: NA
cdr3_aa: CASSQAWSGQEGTQYF

v_call: TRBV25-1
d_call: NA
cdr3_aa: CASSSLTPLNEKLFF

v_call: TRBV2
d_call: NA
cdr3_aa: CASWDAPSGETQYF

v_call: TRBV25-1
d_call: TRBD1
cdr3_aa: CASSTEDRGFHNEQFF

v_call: TRBV6-5
d_call: TRBD1
cdr3_aa: CASSYAPGQENTEAFF

v_call: TRBV6-1
d_call: NA
cdr3_aa: CASSFRRRNEQFF

v_call: TRBV28
d_call: TRBD1
cdr3_aa: CASSWSGTVNQPQHF

v_call: TRBV7-3
d_call: NA
cdr3_aa: CASSFSNTDTQYF

v_call: TRBV6-6
d_call: NA
cdr3_aa: CASTSTRTRSIQYF

v_call: TRBV19
d_call: TRBD2
cdr3_aa: CASSPTSGSFFGELFF

v_call: TRBV6-1
d_call: NA
cdr3_aa: CASSEVGGRGGYTF

v_call: TRBV6-6
d_call: NA
cdr3_aa: CASNEAGPSTDTQYF

v_call: TRBV14
d_call: NA
cdr3_aa: CASSQFQGLPRGNEQFF

v_call: TRBV7-6
d_call: TRBD2
cdr3_aa: CASSSSGSGTGELFF

v_call: TRBV6-1
d_call: NA
cdr3_aa: CASSEGANNYGYTF

v_call: TRBV27
d_call: TRBD2
cdr3_aa: CASSLSGISYEQYF

v_call: TRBV11-3
d_call: TRBD1
cdr3_aa: CASSLFGQGNTEAFF

v_call: TRBV11-2
d_call: NA
cdr3_aa: CASSLGTRLSSYEQYF

v_call: TRBV10-1
d_call: NA
cdr3_aa: CASSGLGYNEQFF

v_call: TRBV19
d_call: NA
cdr3_aa: CASSIGGYTDTQYF

v_call: TRBV27
d_call: TRBD1
cdr3_aa: CASRLQGKNGYTF

v_call: TRBV7-9
d_call: NA
cdr3_aa: CASSFGGPGIQYF

v_call: TRBV4-3
d_call: NA
cdr3_aa: CASSQGRQFPSPLHF

v_call: TRBV2
d_call: NA
cdr3_aa: CASSKFDLEGTEAFF

v_call: TRBV10-1
d_call: TRBD2
cdr3_aa: CASSRLAADTQYF

v_call: TRBV12-5
d_call: NA
cdr3_aa: CASGLAEGTGYTF

v_call: TRBV7-9
d_call: TRBD1
cdr3_aa: CASSRLGQWYF

v_call: TRBV10-3
d_call: TRBD1
cdr3_aa: CAINRGQGVSPNTEAFF

v_call: TRBV11-2
d_call: TRBD2
cdr3_aa: CASSFYSGREETQYF

v_call: TRBV11-3
d_call: TRBD1
cdr3_aa: CASSHWTGAYNEQFF

v_call: TRBV5-1
d_call: NA
cdr3_aa: CASSAREETQYF

v_call: TRBV5-1
d_call: TRBD2
cdr3_aa: CASTSGTSGTDEQFF

v_call: TRBV27
d_call: NA
cdr3_aa: CASSIRTGRGSYNSPLHF

v_call: TRBV4-1
d_call: NA
cdr3_aa: CASSRGGDGNTIYF

v_call: TRBV18
d_call: NA
cdr3_aa: CASSPSQQETQYF

v_call: TRBV11-3
d_call: TRBD2
cdr3_aa: CASSSRTSGSSYNEQFF

v_call: TRBV7-2
d_call: NA
cdr3_aa: CASSLGRASYEQYF

v_call: TRBV2
d_call: NA
cdr3_aa: CASRMDGNQPQHF

v_call: TRBV4-2
d_call: NA
cdr3_aa: CASSQVQGHGTGELFF

v_call: TRBV10-3
d_call: NA
cdr3_aa: CAISDQETQYF

v_call: TRBV15
d_call: TRBD1
cdr3_aa: CATSVNRGFNYGYTF

v_call: TRBV10-3
d_call: TRBD2
cdr3_aa: CAISDSLAGGNEQFF

v_call: TRBV28
d_call: TRBD1
cdr3_aa: CASGGAGQGGKLFF

v_call: TRBV5-1
d_call: TRBD2
cdr3_aa: CASSLGGGGYLAQYF

v_call: TRBV6-6
d_call: TRBD1
cdr3_aa: CATRTGGSGNTIYF

v_call: TRBV11-3
d_call: TRBD2
cdr3_aa: CASSLGSGRGQETQYF